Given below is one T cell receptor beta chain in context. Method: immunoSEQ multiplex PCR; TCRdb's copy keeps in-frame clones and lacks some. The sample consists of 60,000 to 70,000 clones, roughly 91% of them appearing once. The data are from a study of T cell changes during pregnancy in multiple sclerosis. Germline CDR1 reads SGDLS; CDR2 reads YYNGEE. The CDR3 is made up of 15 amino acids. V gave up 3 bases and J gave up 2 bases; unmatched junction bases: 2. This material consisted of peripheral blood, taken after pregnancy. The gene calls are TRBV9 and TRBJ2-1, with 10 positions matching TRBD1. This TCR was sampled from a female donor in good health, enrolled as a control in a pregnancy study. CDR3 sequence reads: CASSEGQGTYNEQFF. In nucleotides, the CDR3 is TGTGCCAGCAGCGAGGGACAGGGGACCTACAATGAGCAGTTCTTC.